The 32 T cell receptor beta chains listed next were all sequenced from one sample in a study of T cell responses to AZD1222 COVID-19 vaccine. TCRdb keeps only in-frame clones here, not all; method: immunoSEQ multiplex PCR. The sample shows approximately 100,000 clones, roughly 84% of them seen only once. This sample comprised peripheral blood, obtained on day 0 of AZD1222 vaccination. The receptors here all came from an adult in good health.

The J gene is TRBJ1-2, the V gene TRBV11-2, with D possibly matching TRBD1 (5 bases). V was clipped by 5 bases and J by 4 bases, with 17 bases between them. The CDR3 is 15 residues long. CDR1 SGHAT and CDR2 FQNNGV come from the germline V gene. The CDR3 is CASSRTNYRIYGYTF. In nucleotides, the CDR3 is TGTGCCAGCAGCCGTACTAACTACAGGATCTATGGCTACACCTTC.

The chain is built from TRBV21-1 and TRBJ1-5; TRBD1 is the table's D call, not checked against the DNA. TRBV21-1 counts as a pseudogene. The CDR3 runs to 15 residues. CDR3 in amino acids: CASSIRDRGNQPQHF. CDR3 sequence (DNA): TGTGCCAGCAGCATCCGGGACAGGGGAAATCAGCCCCAGCATTTT.

V gene TRBV7-9 combines with J gene TRBJ2-5, with 7 bases that match TRBD1. The CDR3 is 16 residues long. J was trimmed by 5 bases and V by 2 bases; bases with no gene match: 11. Germline values: CDR1 SEHNR, CDR2 FQNEAQ (reference sequence). CDR3 sequence: CASSLYSPGGFETQYF. The CDR3 DNA reads TGTGCCAGCAGCTTATACAGCCCAGGGGGTTTCGAGACCCAGTACTTC.

CDR3 sequence (DNA): TGTGCCAGCAACAACAGGGGGGCAATCTATGGCTACACCTTC. As protein: CASNNRGAIYGYTF. The gene calls are TRBV28 and TRBJ1-2; 8 bases match TRBD1. Germline V gene sequence: CDR1 MDHEN, CDR2 SYDVKM. J was trimmed by 4 bases and V by 7 bases; bases with no gene match: 8. The CDR3 runs 14 residues.

The chain has TRBV19 and TRBJ1-2, with D possibly matching TRBD1 (5 bases). This CDR3 contains 18 residues. Per germline, CDR1 LNHDA and CDR2 SQIVND (reference sequence). V lost 5 bases to trimming and J lost 5 bases, with 27 bases between them. The chain's CDR3 is CASSVRGTGDSRRYGYTF. The DNA of the CDR3 is TGTGCCAGTAGTGTCCGTGGGACTGGGGACTCCCGTAGGTATGGCTACACCTTC. The complete variable domain, with remaining parts taken from reference TRBV19 and TRBJ1-2, reads DGGITQSPKYLFRKEGQNVTLSCEQNLNHDAMYWYRQDPGQGLRLIYYSQIVNDFQKGDIAEGYSVSREKKESFPLTVTSAQKNPTAFYLCASSVRGTGDSRRYGYTFGSGTRLTVV.

The count of this clone is one. This chain joins TRBV18 and TRBJ2-1; 9 nucleotides line up with TRBD1. Trimming cost V 6 bases and J 4 bases; bases outside gene matches: 7. The CDR3 length is 15 residues. Germline V lookup: CDR1 KGHSH, CDR2 LQKENI. The CDR3 sequence is CASSPVTGGYNEQFF. CDR3 bases: TGTGCCAGCTCGCCCGTGACAGGGGGATACAATGAGCAGTTCTTC.

The rearrangement uses TRBV28 and TRBJ1-5; D remains ambiguous. The V and J ends lost 7 bases and 0 bases respectively, with 10 bases between them. This CDR3 contains 14 residues. The V gene's germline CDR1 is MDHEN and CDR2 SYDVKM. The CDR3 region has the DNA TGTGCCAGCACCCCGGGCAATAGCAATCAGCCCCAGCATTTT. Residues: CASTPGNSNQPQHF.

This sequence joins TRBV6-2 or TRBV6-3 and TRBJ1-6; 7 bases are shared with TRBD1. The J segment lost 7 bases and the V segment lost 0 bases, leaving 6 bases of the junction unmatched. CDR1 MNHEY and CDR2 SVGEGT come from the germline V gene. The CDR3 is 16 residues long. The CDR3: CASSYSPGQTNSPLHF. The CDR3 DNA follows: TGTGCCAGCAGTTACTCCCCGGGACAGACGAATTCACCCCTCCACTTT.

This chain connects TRBV5-5 to TRBJ1-3; D gene unclear. Per the germline V gene, CDR1 is SGHKS and CDR2 is YYEKEE (reference sequence). Trimming removed 2 bases from V and 1 base from J, with 7 bases in between. The CDR3 is made up of 14 amino acids. Here the CDR3 reads CASSLVGSGNTIYF. CDR3 bases: TGTGCCAGCAGCTTAGTAGGGTCTGGAAACACCATATATTTT.

This clone was detected many times. The genes are TRBV19 and TRBJ1-1; 7 bases line up with TRBD1. Trimming took 5 bases from V and 2 from J; bases not matched to a gene: 5. Germline loops: CDR1 LNHDA, CDR2 SQIVND (reference sequence). The CDR3 has 14 amino acids. Here the CDR3 reads CASSVTGINTEAFF. For the CDR3, the DNA is TGTGCCAGTAGTGTGACAGGGATAAACACTGAAGCTTTCTTT.

The V gene is TRBV7-2, the J gene TRBJ2-1; TRBD2 matches 9 bases. V was clipped by 2 bases and J by 0 bases; unmatched bases: 2. The CDR3 spans 16 residues. The V gene's germline CDR1 is SGHTA and CDR2 FQGNSA. The CDR3 region is CASSLFSGSSYNEQFF. The DNA for the CDR3 is TGTGCCAGCAGCTTATTTAGCGGGAGCTCCTACAATGAGCAGTTCTTC.

V is TRBV7-2 and J is TRBJ1-1; weak D call: TRBD1 (5 bases). V was clipped by 5 bases and J by 2 bases, with 15 bases between them. The V gene's germline CDR1 is SGHTA and CDR2 FQGNSA. This CDR3 comprises 15 residues. For the CDR3, the DNA is TGTGCCAGCAGCCGGCATCGGGACTCTAACACTGAAGCTTTCTTT. This sequence encodes CASSRHRDSNTEAFF.

This sequence joins TRBV19 and TRBJ1-5, with D possibly being TRBD1 (6 bases). Germline V gene sequence: CDR1 LNHDA, CDR2 SQIVND (reference sequence). V lost 3 bases to trimming and J lost 7 bases, with 13 bases between them. The CDR3 covers 14 residues. In nucleotides, the CDR3 is TGTGCCAGTAGTATCACATCAGGGGACCAGCCCCAGCATTTT. It codes for CASSITSGDQPQHF.

The gene calls are TRBV6-5 and TRBJ1-5; the D gene is possibly TRBD1 (5 bases). Germline V lookup: CDR1 MNHEY, CDR2 SVGAGI. The V end lost 3 bases, the J end lost 4 bases, and 7 bases lay between the germline ends. CDR3 length: 13 residues. For the CDR3, the DNA is TGTGCCAGCAGTTATGGGGGGAATCAGCCCCAGCATTTT. It encodes CASSYGGNQPQHF.

Comment on this clone: One end of the junction varies from germline; a read error may be responsible. This chain joins TRBV4-3 and TRBJ2-7; unclear D gene. This CDR3 spans 14 amino acids. Per germline, CDR1 LGHNA and CDR2 YSLEER. The CDR3, as DNA: TGCGCCAGCAGCAAAGAACCAGACGGCTACGAGCAGTACTTC. Its protein is CASSKEPDGYEQYF.

The V and J genes are TRBV28 and TRBJ1-5, with D perhaps TRBD1 (5 bases). CDR3 size: 15 residues. Trimming shortened V by 6 bases and J by 2 bases, and 14 bases separated the two germline ends. Germline assignment: CDR1 MDHEN and CDR2 SYDVKM. CDR3 sequence: CASRHPRAGNQPQHF. The CDR3, as DNA: TGTGCCAGCAGACACCCCAGGGCGGGCAATCAGCCCCAGCATTTT.

J is TRBJ2-1 and V is TRBV6-5, with 8 bases lining up with TRBD2. Germline-derived CDR1 and CDR2 are MNHEY and SVGAGI. Trimming took 2 bases from V and 9 from J; bases not matched to a gene: 9. This CDR3 region has 15 residues. The CDR3 nucleotides read TGTGCCAGCAGTTACCCGCTAGCGGCGGGGGGTGAGCAGTTCTTC. Its protein product is CASSYPLAAGGEQFF.

The chain links TRBV11-2 to TRBJ1-1, with D unclear. The CDR3 has 13 amino acids. The V gene's germline CDR1 is SGHAT and CDR2 FQNNGV. Trimming pared 0 bases from V and 5 bases from J, leaving 7 bases between. CDR3 DNA sequence: TGTGCCAGCAGCTTAGAGGGCAGTACTGAAGCTTTCTTT. Its translation: CASSLEGSTEAFF.

J is TRBJ2-3 and V is TRBV2, with 11 bases that match TRBD2. Germline CDR1 reads SNHLY; CDR2 reads FYNNEI. V was clipped by 2 bases and J by 4 bases; unmatched bases: 14. This CDR3 has 19 residues. CDR3 DNA sequence: TGTGCCAGCAGTGAAATTGCGATTTTGGTAGCGGGAGGGCCAGATACGCAGTATTTT. Its translation: CASSEIAILVAGGPDTQYF.

The CDR3: CASSIGAARSYEQYF. The CDR3 DNA follows: TGTGCCAGTAGTATAGGGGCAGCCCGCTCCTACGAGCAGTACTTC. V is TRBV19 and J is TRBJ2-7; D remains ambiguous. Germline assignment: CDR1 LNHDA and CDR2 SQIVND (reference sequence). The V end was cut by 1 base, the J end by 0 bases, with 10 bases between. The length of the CDR3 is 15 residues.

This chain uses TRBV28 with TRBJ2-7, with D unclear. This CDR3 comprises 12 residues. The germline gives CDR1 MDHEN, CDR2 SYDVKM. V was shortened by 6 bases and J by 3 bases, with 9 bases between the two germline ends. The CDR3 sequence is CASSLDDYEQYF. CDR3 coding DNA: TGTGCCAGCAGCTTGGACGACTACGAGCAGTACTTC.

The gene calls are TRBV5-6 and TRBJ2-7; tentative D call: TRBD1 (8 bases). The CDR3 is 14 amino acids. Germline loops: CDR1 SGHDT, CDR2 YYEEEE. Trimming removed 3 bases at V and 4 bases at J, with 14 bases between. The chain's CDR3 is CASSSSQGGYEQYF. The CDR3 DNA reads as TGTGCCAGCAGCTCATCACAGGGGGGGTACGAGCAGTACTTC.

The chain has TRBV19 and TRBJ1-1; possible D gene TRBD1, 6 bases. The length of the CDR3 is 15 residues. The V end lost 4 bases, the J end lost 4 bases, and 16 bases lay between the germline ends. CDR1 LNHDA and CDR2 SQIVND come from the germline V gene (reference sequence). The CDR3 nucleotides are TGTGCCAGTAGTAATGGCAGGGGAAGTTTCACTGAAGCTTTCTTT. This translates into CASSNGRGSFTEAFF.

This clone is labeled as medium-sized. The chain employs TRBV10-3 and TRBJ1-3, with TRBD1 matching 7 bases. From germline, CDR1 is ENHRY and CDR2 SYGVKD. This CDR3 is 13 amino acids long. Unmatched junction bases numbered 2, after V lost 9 bases and J lost 0 bases. The CDR3 nucleotides read TGTGCCATAAGACAGGGCTCTGGAAACACCATATATTTT. This sequence encodes CAIRQGSGNTIYF.

This chain joins TRBV6-5 and TRBJ2-7; TRBD2 aligns across 9 bases. The trim removed 6 bases at V and 3 bases at J, leaving 6 bases unmatched. The germline CDR1 and CDR2 sequences are MNHEY and SVGAGI. The CDR3 extends over 14 amino acids. The CDR3 DNA follows: TGTGCCAGCAGGGGTAGCGGGGGAGACTACGAGCAGTACTTC. Its translation: CASRGSGGDYEQYF.

A note on this clone: A junction end diverges from the germline sequence, so it may reflect a read error. The chain employs TRBV5-1 and TRBJ2-7; unclear D gene. Germline CDR1 is SGHRS and CDR2 is YFSETQ. The CDR3 has 13 amino acids. The CDR3 bases are TGCGCCAGCCGCTTATCAGTAACGGGCGAGCAGTACTTC. Protein: CASRLSVTGEQYF.

The chain links TRBV20-1 to TRBJ1-5; possible D gene TRBD1, 6 bases. V lost 3 bases and J 1 base, leaving 19 bases between the germline ends. CDR1 is DFQATT and CDR2 is SNEGSKA in the germline V gene (reference sequence). This CDR3 is built from 17 residues. CDR3 in DNA: TGCAGTGCTAGTCCTTACCCGCGCGGACAGAGCAATCAGCCCCAGCATTTT. Translating gives CSASPYPRGQSNQPQHF.

The CDR3 loop reads CASSVGISGNTIYF. The DNA of the CDR3 is TGTGCCAGCAGCGTGGGGATCTCTGGAAACACCATATATTTT. V and J are TRBV3-1 (or the pseudogene TRBV3-2) and TRBJ1-3; D is unresolved. Germline CDR1 is LGHDT and CDR2 is YNNKEL (reference sequence). Trimming removed 5 bases from V and 0 bases from J, with 8 bases in between. CDR3 length: 14 amino acids.

V is TRBV6-5 and J is TRBJ2-3; the D gene is possibly TRBD1 (7 bases). Trimming removed 7 bases at V and 3 bases at J, with 14 bases between. Per the germline V gene, CDR1 is MNHEY and CDR2 is SVGAGI. This CDR3 is 14 amino acids long. The CDR3 is CASTDREVTDTQYF. The CDR3 region has the DNA TGTGCCAGCACCGACAGGGAGGTAACAGATACGCAGTATTTT.

This clone came up a few times. This chain uses TRBV24-1 with TRBJ2-7; D is unresolved. V lost 4 bases and J lost 5, with 17 bases in between. Looked up from germline, CDR1 is KGHDR and CDR2 is SFDVKD. The CDR3 is 15 residues long. The CDR3 spells CATSDNMGTVNEQYF. CDR3 nucleotide sequence: TGTGCCACCAGTGACAATATGGGAACTGTGAACGAGCAGTACTTC.

This clone has just one count. V and J are TRBV28 and TRBJ1-6; tentative D call: TRBD1 (6 bases). Per the germline V gene, CDR1 is MDHEN and CDR2 is SYDVKM. V lost 6 bases and J lost 7, with 19 bases in between. This CDR3 is 16 amino acids long. The CDR3 DNA reads as TGTGCCAGCAGCCTTCTCGGGGGCTTTGACAATTCACCCCTCCACTTT. It codes for CASSLLGGFDNSPLHF.

V and J are TRBV6-5 and TRBJ1-1; D is possibly TRBD1 (5 bases). This CDR3 is 12 amino acids long. V was shortened by 6 bases and J by 7 bases, with 12 bases between the two germline ends. Germline V gene data show CDR1 as MNHEY and CDR2 as SVGAGI. This CDR3 is CASSQWGSEAFF. The CDR3 DNA reads as TGTGCCAGCAGCCAATGGGGCAGTGAAGCTTTCTTT.